This T cell receptor (beta chain) was captured by sequencing in a study of T cell responses to AZD1222 COVID-19 vaccine. The overall study: Second doses that came at about 4 or about 12 weeks were put together.

Study results and limitations: Spike-specific TCRs gained breadth and depth after people received two AZD1222 doses. Donors were chiefly white British, with a greater number of females, and clonal diversity was perhaps underestimated.

The assay was immunoSEQ multiplex PCR, and TCRdb's table has in-frame clones only and misses some. The top ten clones hold around 7% of a sample with tens of thousands of clones, about 80% of them seen once. The CDR3 is 20 amino acids. V was clipped by 2 bases and J by 1 base; unmatched bases: 17. Germline V gives CDR1 SGHRS, CDR2 YFSETQ. This clone was observed once. Its antigen is not identified. This rearrangement joins TRBV5-1 to TRBJ1-5; 8 nucleotides line up with TRBD1. This sequence originates from an adult in good health. The material sequenced was peripheral blood, taken on day 0 of AZD1222 vaccination. CDR3 sequence (DNA): TGCGCCAGCAGCTTTGGATGCCCTTTAGCCAGGGGGCAAAGCAATCAGCCCCAGCATTTT. This sequence encodes CASSFGCPLARGQSNQPQHF. The full variable domain, with the rest looked up from reference TRBV5-1 and TRBJ1-5, is KAGVTQTPRYLIKTRGQQVTLSCSPISGHRSVSWYQQTPGQGLQFLFEYFSETQRNKGNFPGRFSGRQFSNSRSEMNVSTLELGDSALYLCASSFGCPLARGQSNQPQHFGDGTRLSIL.